Many counts were recorded for the clone carrying this T cell receptor (beta chain). Its matching antigen is unknown. The data stem from a study of neurological immune-mediated disorders. Germline-derived CDR1 and CDR2 are DFQATT and SNEGSKA (reference sequence). The V and J ends lost 6 bases and 7 bases respectively, with 15 bases between them. The length of the CDR3 is 12 residues. Study-wide results and caveats: HTLV-1-associated myelopathy showed the most TCR clonal expansion; multiple sclerosis the least, below healthy controls.

TCRdb passed the 5' RACE reads through MiXCR, listing each CDR3 protein once. Of more than 30,000 distinct CDR3 sequences listed, 6.5% to 8.5% were seen once; the top ten hold around 5%. The chain is built from TRBV20-1 and TRBJ2-5; D possibly uses TRBD1 or TRBD2 (5 bases each). Sequenced material: CD4+ T cells from blood. This clonotype originated in a man aged 50-59 years in good health. CDR3 loop: CSAGTGLGTQYF. The CDR3 DNA reads as TGCAGTGCGGGGACCGGGCTAGGGACCCAGTACTTC.